This entry lists 8 T cell receptor beta chains sequenced from one sample in a study of patients with pleural tuberculosis. One entry per CDR3 protein results from TCRdb running MiXCR on the reads. Of under 65,000 distinct CDR3 sequences in the sample, 6% to 8% were seen once. Receptors originate from a human donor with pleural tuberculosis.

The sample holds many counts of this clonotype. The chain is built from TRBV20-1 and TRBJ2-1, with D possibly TRBD1 on 5 matching bases. The V end was cut by 0 bases, the J end by 8 bases, with 14 bases between. The CDR3 contains 14 residues. In germline, CDR1 is DFQATT, CDR2 SNEGSKA (reference sequence). CDR3 coding DNA: TGCAGTGCTAGAGATCGGCCATGGGGCGATGAGCAGTTCTTC. It is translated as CSARDRPWGDEQFF.

V gene TRBV20-1 combines with J gene TRBJ2-7; D may be TRBD2 (5 bases). The CDR3 sequence is 14 residues long. Trimming stripped 1 base from V and 0 bases from J, with 10 bases between. The germline CDR1 and CDR2 sequences are DFQATT and SNEGSKA (reference sequence). The CDR3 protein is CSARALGISYEQYF. In nucleotides, the CDR3 is TGCAGTGCTAGAGCCCTCGGGATCTCCTACGAGCAGTACTTC.

This clonotype showed up many times. The gene calls are TRBV2 and TRBJ1-2, with TRBD1 matching 7 bases. The germline gives CDR1 SNHLY, CDR2 FYNNEI. The CDR3 covers 15 residues. With V trimmed by 5 bases and J by 2 bases, 8 bases remained unmatched. CDR3 sequence reads: CASSTLTGRNYGYTF. CDR3 nucleotides: TGTGCCAGCAGTACCTTGACAGGGAGGAACTATGGCTACACCTTC.

This clonotype came up many times. The chain has TRBV6-4 and TRBJ2-5, with TRBD1 matching over 7 bases. Germline V lookup: CDR1 MRHNA, CDR2 SNTAGT. Losses at the gene ends were 4 bases for V and 3 bases for J; bases not matched to a gene: 5. The CDR3 has 14 residues. The CDR3: CASSATGQEETQYF. The CDR3 bases are TGTGCCAGCAGTGCCACAGGACAGGAAGAGACCCAGTACTTC.

At least ten counts were recorded for this clonotype. The CDR3 sequence: CASSFGGSYEQYV. Written as DNA, the CDR3 is TGTGCCAGCAGTTTTGGCGGTTCCTACGAGCAGTACGTC. V usage is TRBV12-3 or TRBV12-4 and J usage is TRBJ2-7; D call uncertain. The CDR3 loop spans 13 amino acids. Deletions cut 3 bases from V and 1 base from J, with 7 bases between.

This sequence joins TRBV29-1 and TRBJ2-5, with a possible D match to TRBD1 (6 bases). The germline gives CDR1 SQVTM, CDR2 ANQGSEA. Trimming shortened V by 0 bases and J by 2 bases, and 10 bases separated the two germline ends. This CDR3 is 14 amino acids long. CDR3 nucleotide sequence: TGCAGCGTTGAAGATCCAGGGGCGCAAGAGACCCAGTACTTC. Amino acid sequence: CSVEDPGAQETQYF.

This clonotype occurred many times. The rearrangement links TRBV12-5 to TRBJ2-3; TRBD2 matches 12 bases. The CDR3 contains 15 residues. Germline trimming cut 7 bases from V and 5 bases from J; bases unmatched to any gene: 7. Germline lookup yields CDR1 LGHNT and CDR2 FRNRAP. The CDR3 is CASALGLAGRDTQYF. The CDR3 region has the DNA TGTGCTAGTGCCCTCGGACTAGCGGGGAGAGATACGCAGTATTTT.

In its sample, this clonotype was seen many times. This chain's CDR3 is CASSSHIRYGYTF. CDR3 nucleotides: TGTGCCAGCAGCTCTCATATCCGCTATGGCTACACCTTC. The V gene is TRBV11-1, the J gene TRBJ1-2; no reliable D call. Germline V gives CDR1 SGHAT, CDR2 FQDESV (reference sequence). Trimming cost V 4 bases and J 4 bases, with 10 bases left between them. The CDR3 is 13 residues long.